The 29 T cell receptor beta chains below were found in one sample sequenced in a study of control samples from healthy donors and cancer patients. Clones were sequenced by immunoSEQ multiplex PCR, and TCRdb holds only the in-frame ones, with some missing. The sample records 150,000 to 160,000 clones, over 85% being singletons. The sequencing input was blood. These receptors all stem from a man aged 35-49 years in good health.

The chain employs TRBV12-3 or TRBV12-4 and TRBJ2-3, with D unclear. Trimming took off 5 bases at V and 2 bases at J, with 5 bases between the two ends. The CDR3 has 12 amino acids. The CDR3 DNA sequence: TGTGCCAGCAGTCCCGACACAGATACGCAGTATTTT. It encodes CASSPDTDTQYF.

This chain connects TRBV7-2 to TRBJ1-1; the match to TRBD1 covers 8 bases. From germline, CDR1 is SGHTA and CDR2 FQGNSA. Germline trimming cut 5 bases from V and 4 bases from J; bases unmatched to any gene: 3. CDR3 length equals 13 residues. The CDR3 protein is CASSPGQGTEAFF. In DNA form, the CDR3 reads TGTGCCAGCAGCCCCGGACAGGGCACTGAAGCTTTCTTT.

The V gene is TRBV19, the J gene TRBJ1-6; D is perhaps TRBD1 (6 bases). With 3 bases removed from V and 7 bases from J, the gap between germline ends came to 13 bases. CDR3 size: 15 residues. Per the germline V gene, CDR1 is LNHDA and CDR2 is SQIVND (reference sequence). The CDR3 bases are TGTGCCAGTAGTATCCAGCAGGGGAGGAATTCACCCCTCCACTTT. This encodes CASSIQQGRNSPLHF.

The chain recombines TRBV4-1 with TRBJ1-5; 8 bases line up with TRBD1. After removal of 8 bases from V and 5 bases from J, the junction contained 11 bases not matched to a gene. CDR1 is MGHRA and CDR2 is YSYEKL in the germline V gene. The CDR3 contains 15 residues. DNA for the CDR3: TGCGCCAGCGCTCTTGGGACAGGATACGATCAGCCCCAGCATTTT. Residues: CASALGTGYDQPQHF.

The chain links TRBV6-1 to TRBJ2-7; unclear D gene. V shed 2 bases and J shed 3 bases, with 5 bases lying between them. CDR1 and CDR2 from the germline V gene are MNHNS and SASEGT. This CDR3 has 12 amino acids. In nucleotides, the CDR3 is TGTGCCAGCAGTGAACAGCACTACGAGCAGTACTTC. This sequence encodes CASSEQHYEQYF.

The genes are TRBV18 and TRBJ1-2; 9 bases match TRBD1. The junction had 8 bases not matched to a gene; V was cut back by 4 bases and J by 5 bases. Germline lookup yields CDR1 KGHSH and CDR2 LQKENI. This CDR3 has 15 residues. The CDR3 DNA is TGTGCCAGCTCACGGGGACAGGGAAAAGGTTATGGCTACACCTTC. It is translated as CASSRGQGKGYGYTF. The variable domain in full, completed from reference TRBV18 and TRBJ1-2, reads NAGVMQNPRHLVRRRGQEARLRCSPMKGHSHVYWYRQLPEEGLKFMVYLQKENIIDESGMPKERFSAEFPKEGPSILRIQQVVRGDSAAYFCASSRGQGKGYGYTFGSGTRLTVV.

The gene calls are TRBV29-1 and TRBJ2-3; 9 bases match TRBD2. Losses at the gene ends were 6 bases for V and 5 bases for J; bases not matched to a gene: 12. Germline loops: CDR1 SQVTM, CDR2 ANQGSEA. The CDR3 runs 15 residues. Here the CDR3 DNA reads TGCAGCGTCCGTGAGGCTAGCGGGGCCCTAGATACGCAGTATTTT. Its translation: CSVREASGALDTQYF.

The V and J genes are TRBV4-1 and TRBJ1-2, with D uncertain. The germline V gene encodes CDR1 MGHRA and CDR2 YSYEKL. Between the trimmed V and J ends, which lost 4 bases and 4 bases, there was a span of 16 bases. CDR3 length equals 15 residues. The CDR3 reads CASSLQMGSVYGYTF. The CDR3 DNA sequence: TGCGCCAGCAGCCTTCAGATGGGGTCGGTCTATGGCTACACCTTC.

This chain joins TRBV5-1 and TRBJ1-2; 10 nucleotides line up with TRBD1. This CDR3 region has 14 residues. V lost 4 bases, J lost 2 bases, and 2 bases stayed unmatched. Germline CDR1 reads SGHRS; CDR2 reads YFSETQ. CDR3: CASSRTGGNYGYTF. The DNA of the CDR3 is TGCGCCAGCAGCCGGACAGGGGGAAACTATGGCTACACCTTC. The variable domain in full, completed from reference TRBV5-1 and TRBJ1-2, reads KAGVTQTPRYLIKTRGQQVTLSCSPISGHRSVSWYQQTPGQGLQFLFEYFSETQRNKGNFPGRFSGRQFSNSRSEMNVSTLELGDSALYLCASSRTGGNYGYTFGSGTRLTVV.

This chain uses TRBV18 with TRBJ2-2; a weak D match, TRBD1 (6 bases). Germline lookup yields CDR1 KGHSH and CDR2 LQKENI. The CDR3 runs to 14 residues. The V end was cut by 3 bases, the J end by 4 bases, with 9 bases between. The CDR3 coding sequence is TGTGCCAGCTCACCCACAGGGACCACCGGGGAGCTGTTTTTT. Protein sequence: CASSPTGTTGELFF. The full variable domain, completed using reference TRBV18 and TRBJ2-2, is NAGVMQNPRHLVRRRGQEARLRCSPMKGHSHVYWYRQLPEEGLKFMVYLQKENIIDESGMPKERFSAEFPKEGPSILRIQQVVRGDSAAYFCASSPTGTTGELFFGEGSRLTVL.

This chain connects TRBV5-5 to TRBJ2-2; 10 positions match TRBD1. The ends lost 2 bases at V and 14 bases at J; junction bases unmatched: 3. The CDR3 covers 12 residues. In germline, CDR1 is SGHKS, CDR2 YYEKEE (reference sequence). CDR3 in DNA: TGTGCCAGCAGCTTTGGGACAGGGGCCCTGTTTTTT. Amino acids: CASSFGTGALFF.

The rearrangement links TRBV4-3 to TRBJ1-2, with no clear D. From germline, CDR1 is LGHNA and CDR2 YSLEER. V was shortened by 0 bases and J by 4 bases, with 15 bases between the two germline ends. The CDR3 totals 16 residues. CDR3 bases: TGCGCCAGCAGCCAAGAACCCGGGAAGTTGAGCTATGGCTACACCTTC. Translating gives CASSQEPGKLSYGYTF.

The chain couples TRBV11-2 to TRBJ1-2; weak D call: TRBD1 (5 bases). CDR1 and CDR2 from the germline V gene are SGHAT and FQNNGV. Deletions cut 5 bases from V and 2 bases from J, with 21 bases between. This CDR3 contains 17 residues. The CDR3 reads CASSRSPLQALNYGYTF. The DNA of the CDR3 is TGTGCCAGCAGCCGGTCCCCGTTACAGGCGCTAAACTATGGCTACACCTTC. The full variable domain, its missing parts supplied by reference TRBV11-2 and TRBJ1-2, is EAGVAQSPRYKIIEKRQSVAFWCNPISGHATLYWYQQILGQGPKLLIQFQNNGVVDDSQLPKDRFSAERLKGVDSTLKIQPAKLEDSAVYLCASSRSPLQALNYGYTFGSGTRLTVV.

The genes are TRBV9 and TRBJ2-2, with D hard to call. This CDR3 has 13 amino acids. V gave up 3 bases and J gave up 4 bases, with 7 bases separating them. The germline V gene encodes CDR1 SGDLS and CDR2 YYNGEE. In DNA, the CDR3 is TGTGCCAGCAGCGCCGACCTCACCGGGGAGCTGTTTTTT. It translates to CASSADLTGELFF.

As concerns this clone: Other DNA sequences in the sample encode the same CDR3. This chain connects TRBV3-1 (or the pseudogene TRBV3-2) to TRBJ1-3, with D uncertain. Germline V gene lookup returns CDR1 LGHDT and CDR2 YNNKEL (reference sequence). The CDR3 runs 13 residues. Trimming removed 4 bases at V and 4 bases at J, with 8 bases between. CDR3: CASSLGGGNTIYF. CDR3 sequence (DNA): TGTGCCAGCAGCCTAGGTGGGGGAAACACCATATATTTT.

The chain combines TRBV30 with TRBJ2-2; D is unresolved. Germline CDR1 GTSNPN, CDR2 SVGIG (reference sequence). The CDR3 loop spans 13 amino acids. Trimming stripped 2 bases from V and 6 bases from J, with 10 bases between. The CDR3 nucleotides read TGTGCCTGGAGTCCTCCCAGCCCCGGGGAGCTGTTTTTT. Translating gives CAWSPPSPGELFF.

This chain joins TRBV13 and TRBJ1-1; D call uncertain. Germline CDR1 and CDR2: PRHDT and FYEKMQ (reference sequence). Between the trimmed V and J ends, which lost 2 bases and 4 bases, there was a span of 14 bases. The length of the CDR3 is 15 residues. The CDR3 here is CASSLWGEGSTEAFF. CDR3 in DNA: TGTGCCAGCAGCTTATGGGGAGAGGGCAGCACTGAAGCTTTCTTT.

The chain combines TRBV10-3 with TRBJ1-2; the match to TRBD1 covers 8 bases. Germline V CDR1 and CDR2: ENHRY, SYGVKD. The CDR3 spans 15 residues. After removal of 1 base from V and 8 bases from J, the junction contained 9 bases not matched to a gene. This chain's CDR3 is CAISELGQGGDGYTF. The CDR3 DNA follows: TGTGCCATCAGTGAGTTAGGACAGGGAGGCGACGGCTACACCTTC.

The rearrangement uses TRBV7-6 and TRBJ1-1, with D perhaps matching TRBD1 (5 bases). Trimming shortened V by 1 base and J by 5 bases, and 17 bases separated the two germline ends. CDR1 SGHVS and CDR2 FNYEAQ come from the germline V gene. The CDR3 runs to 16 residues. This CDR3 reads CASSLGGGTLNTEAFF. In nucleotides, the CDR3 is TGTGCCAGCAGCTTAGGGGGGGGGACTTTAAATACTGAAGCTTTCTTT.

The CDR3 bases are TGTGCCAGCACCACAGGGGTCGTGGGTAATTCACCCCTCCACTTT. Its protein is CASTTGVVGNSPLHF. This chain links TRBV28 with TRBJ1-6, with 7 bases lining up with TRBD1. The J segment lost 6 bases and the V segment lost 7 bases, leaving 9 bases of the junction unmatched. Germline V gene data show CDR1 as MDHEN and CDR2 as SYDVKM. The CDR3 sequence is 15 residues long.

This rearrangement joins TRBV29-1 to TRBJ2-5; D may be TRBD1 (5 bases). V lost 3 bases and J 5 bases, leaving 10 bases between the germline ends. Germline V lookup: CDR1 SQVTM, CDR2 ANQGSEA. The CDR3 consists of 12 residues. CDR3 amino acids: CSVDQGGETQYF. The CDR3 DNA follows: TGCAGCGTTGATCAGGGTGGCGAGACCCAGTACTTC.

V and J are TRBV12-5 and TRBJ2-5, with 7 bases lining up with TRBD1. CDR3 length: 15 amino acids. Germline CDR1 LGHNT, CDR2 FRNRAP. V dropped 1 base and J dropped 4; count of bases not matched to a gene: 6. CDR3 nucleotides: TGTGCTAGTGGTTTGGGCAGGGGGATTGGAGAGACCCAGTACTTC. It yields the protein CASGLGRGIGETQYF.

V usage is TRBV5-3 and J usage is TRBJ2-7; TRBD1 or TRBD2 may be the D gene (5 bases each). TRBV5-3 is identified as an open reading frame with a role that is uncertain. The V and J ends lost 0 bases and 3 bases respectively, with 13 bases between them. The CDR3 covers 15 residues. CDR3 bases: TGTGCCAGAAGCTTGGACCCCGAGGGGAACTACGAGCAGTACTTC. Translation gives CARSLDPEGNYEQYF.

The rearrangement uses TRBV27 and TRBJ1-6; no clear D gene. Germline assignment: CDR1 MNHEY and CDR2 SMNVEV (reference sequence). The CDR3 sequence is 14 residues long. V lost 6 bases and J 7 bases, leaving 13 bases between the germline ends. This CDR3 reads CASSDRILNSPLHF. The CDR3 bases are TGTGCCAGCAGCGACCGTATACTCAATTCACCCCTCCACTTT.

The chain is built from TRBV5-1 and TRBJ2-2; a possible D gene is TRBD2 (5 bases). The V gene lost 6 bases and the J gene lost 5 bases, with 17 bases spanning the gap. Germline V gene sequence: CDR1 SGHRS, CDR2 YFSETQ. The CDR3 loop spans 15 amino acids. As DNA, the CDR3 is TGCGCCAGCACCCCTGGGGAGCTAGGGACCGGGGAGCTGTTTTTT. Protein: CASTPGELGTGELFF.

DNA for the CDR3: TGTGCCAGCAGGGGACAGAGCAATCAGCCCCAGCATTTT. Residues: CASRGQSNQPQHF. The chain joins TRBV28 to TRBJ1-5; 7 bases line up with TRBD1. V lost 6 bases and J lost 1; bases outside the gene matches: 0. Germline CDR1 MDHEN, CDR2 SYDVKM. CDR3 size: 13 residues.

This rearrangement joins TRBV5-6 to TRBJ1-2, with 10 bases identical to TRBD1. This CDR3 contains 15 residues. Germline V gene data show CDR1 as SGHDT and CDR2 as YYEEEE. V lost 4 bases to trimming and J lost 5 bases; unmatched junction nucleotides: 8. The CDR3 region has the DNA TGTGCCAGCAGCAAGCGGACAGGGGGTAATTATGGCTACACCTTC. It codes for CASSKRTGGNYGYTF.

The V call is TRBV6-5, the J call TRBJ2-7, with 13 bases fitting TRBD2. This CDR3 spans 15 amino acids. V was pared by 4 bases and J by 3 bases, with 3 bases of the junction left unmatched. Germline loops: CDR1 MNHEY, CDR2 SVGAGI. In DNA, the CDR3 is TGTGCCAGCAGTTCGAGACTAGCGGGGGGCTACGAGCAGTACTTC. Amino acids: CASSSRLAGGYEQYF.

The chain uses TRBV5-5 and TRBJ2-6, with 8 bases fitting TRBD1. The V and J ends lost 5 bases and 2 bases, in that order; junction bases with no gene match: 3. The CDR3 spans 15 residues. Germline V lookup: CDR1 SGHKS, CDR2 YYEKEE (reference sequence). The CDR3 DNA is TGTGCCAGCAGAACGACAGGGGCTGGGGCCAACGTCCTGACTTTC. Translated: CASRTTGAGANVLTF. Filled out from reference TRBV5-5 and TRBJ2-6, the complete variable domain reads DAGVTQSPTHLIKTRGQQVTLRCSPISGHKSVSWYQQVLGQGPQFIFQYYEKEERGRGNFPDRFSARQFPNYSSELNVNALLLGDSALYLCASRTTGAGANVLTFGAGSRLTVL.